This T cell receptor beta chain was recovered during a study of blood T cell repertoires in COVID-19. The assay was immunoSEQ multiplex PCR, and TCRdb's table has in-frame clones only and misses some. The repertoire has about 240,000 clones, about nine tenths of them found once; the top ten carry 0.83%. Seattle patients were enrolled while actively infected and followed longitudinally. The CDR3 is 15 residues long. The germline gives CDR1 KGHSH, CDR2 LQKENI. V was shortened by 3 bases and J by 0 bases, with 11 bases between the two germline ends. The receptor was isolated from a man in his thirties or forties with COVID-19, enrolled during active disease. This chain connects TRBV18 to TRBJ1-1; TRBD1 might be the D (5 bases). Sample: peripheral blood. CDR3 protein: CASSPRQIMNTEAFF. The CDR3, as DNA: TGTGCCAGCTCACCGAGACAGATCATGAACACTGAAGCTTTCTTT.